Each of the 4 T cell receptor beta chains below was sequenced from the same sample in a study of cytomegalovirus exposure and HLA in healthy donors. A multiplex PCR was run with 60 Vbeta primers and 13 Jbeta primers. Sequencing used immunoSEQ multiplex PCR; TCRdb keeps in-frame clones, though not all of them. The sample has 60,000 or so clones, around 92% seen once. The specimen was PBMCs. These receptors originate from a young man in good health and CMV-seropositive.

Worth noting for this clone: At the DNA level, this CDR3 is encoded by other sequences in the same sample as well. This chain links TRBV7-2 with TRBJ2-7; D is perhaps TRBD1 (6 bases). The CDR3 spans 13 residues. Deletions cut 1 base from V and 4 bases from J, with 8 bases between. Germline values: CDR1 SGHTA, CDR2 FQGNSA. The CDR3 DNA follows: TGTGCCAGCAGCTTAGGGACAGTATACGAGCAGTACTTC. Translated, it gives CASSLGTVYEQYF.

The chain employs TRBV7-8 and TRBJ1-1, with TRBD1 matching 11 bases. Trimming at V came to 2 bases and at J to 5 bases, leaving 10 bases not matched to a gene. Germline V gives CDR1 SGHVS, CDR2 FQNEAQ. The CDR3 covers 17 residues. The CDR3 here is CASSLPGQGARGTEAFF. The DNA of the CDR3 is TGTGCCAGCAGCTTACCTGGACAGGGGGCGCGGGGGACTGAAGCTTTCTTT. Filled out from reference TRBV7-8 and TRBJ1-1, the complete variable domain reads GAGVSQSPRYKVAKRGQDVALRCDPISGHVSLFWYQQALGQGPEFLTYFQNEAQLDKSGLPSDRFFAERPEGSVSTLKIQRTQQEDSAVYLCASSLPGQGARGTEAFFGQGTRLTVV.

This chain links TRBV30 with TRBJ1-4, with 9 bases lining up with TRBD1. From germline, CDR1 is GTSNPN and CDR2 SVGIG (reference sequence). Trimming at V came to 2 bases and at J to 10 bases, leaving 11 bases not matched to a gene. The CDR3 is 15 amino acids. CDR3 coding DNA: TGTGCCTGGAGTTCCATACAGGGGGCGCGGGGAAAACTGTTTTTT. This gives the protein CAWSSIQGARGKLFF. Filled out from reference TRBV30 and TRBJ1-4, the complete variable domain reads SQTIHQWPATLVQPVGSPLSLECTVEGTSNPNLYWYRQAAGRGLQLLFYSVGIGQISSEVPQNLSASRPQDRQFILSSKKLLLSDSGFYLCAWSSIQGARGKLFFGSGTQLSVL.

J is TRBJ2-2 and V is TRBV4-1; maybe TRBD1 (6 bases). V was clipped by 0 bases and J by 1 base, with 9 bases between them. Germline V gives CDR1 MGHRA, CDR2 YSYEKL. CDR3 length: 16 amino acids. CDR3 protein: CASSQEQGLNTGELFF. In DNA form, the CDR3 reads TGCGCCAGCAGCCAAGAACAGGGCCTGAACACCGGGGAGCTGTTTTTT.